This is a list of T cell receptor beta chains from one sample in a study of cytomegalovirus exposure and HLA in healthy donors. Sequencing used immunoSEQ multiplex PCR; TCRdb keeps in-frame clones, though not all of them. In the table there are approximately 210,000 clones, 60% to 85% of which are singletons. Sequenced material: PBMCs. These receptors were taken from a woman in her thirties or forties in good health and CMV-seronegative. Each CDR3 is given with its conserved first and last residue. D genes are given only for firm matches. The listing skips clone size in some rows; elsewhere it reads once, few, many or a size class.

CDR3 protein: CASSIAGLVNEQFF
CDR3 DNA: TGTGCCAGTAGTATTGCAGGGTTGGTCAATGAGCAGTTCTTC
J gene: TRBJ2-1
clone size: few
D gene: NA
V gene: TRBV19

CDR3 protein: CASSPQTENNYGYTF
CDR3 DNA: TGTGCCAGCAGCCCTCAGACAGAGAACAACTATGGCTACACCTTC
J gene: TRBJ1-2
clone size: NA
D gene: NA
V gene: TRBV7-8

CDR3 protein: CASSFPPPQATNEKLFF
CDR3 DNA: TGTGCCAGCAGCTTCCCTCCCCCGCAGGCAACTAATGAAAAACTGTTTTTT
J gene: TRBJ1-4
clone size: NA
D gene: NA
V gene: TRBV7-9

CDR3 protein: CAWSQGSTTEAFF
CDR3 DNA: TGTGCCTGGAGTCAGGGTTCGACCACTGAAGCTTTCTTT
J gene: TRBJ1-1
clone size: NA
D gene: NA
V gene: TRBV30

CDR3 protein: CASSIDQRDRDSNYGYTF
CDR3 DNA: TGTGCCAGTAGTATAGATCAACGGGACCGGGACAGTAACTATGGCTACACCTTC
J gene: TRBJ1-2
clone size: NA
D gene: TRBD1
V gene: TRBV19

CDR3 protein: CASSYNAGGRYNEQFF
CDR3 DNA: TGTGCCAGCAGTTACAACGCAGGGGGCCGGTACAATGAGCAGTTCTTC
J gene: TRBJ2-1
clone size: NA
D gene: TRBD1
V gene: TRBV6-5

CDR3 protein: CASSLVARGLNEQFF
CDR3 DNA: TGTGCCAGCAGCTTAGTTGCGCGGGGGCTGAATGAGCAGTTCTTC
J gene: TRBJ2-1
clone size: NA
D gene: NA
V gene: TRBV11-3

CDR3 protein: CASSSSEGFSYTF
CDR3 DNA: TGTGCCAGCAGCTCCTCGGAGGGATTTAGCTACACCTTC
J gene: TRBJ1-2
clone size: NA
D gene: NA
V gene: TRBV11-2

CDR3 protein: CASSEVGDLNTEAFF
CDR3 DNA: TGTGCCAGCAGTGAAGTGGGGGACTTGAACACTGAAGCTTTCTTT
J gene: TRBJ1-1
clone size: few
D gene: NA
V gene: TRBV25-1

CDR3 protein: CASSQAGLAGVNEQFF
CDR3 DNA: TGTGCCAGCAGCCAAGCGGGGCTAGCGGGAGTCAATGAGCAGTTCTTC
J gene: TRBJ2-1
clone size: NA
D gene: TRBD2
V gene: TRBV14

CDR3 protein: CASSSTSGVGETQYF
CDR3 DNA: TGTGCCAGCAGCTCAACTAGCGGGGTAGGAGAGACCCAGTACTTC
J gene: TRBJ2-5
clone size: NA
D gene: TRBD2
V gene: TRBV7-2

CDR3 protein: CAWSATRGTGNTIYF
CDR3 DNA: TGTGCCTGGAGTGCGACCAGGGGAACTGGAAACACCATATATTTT
J gene: TRBJ1-3
clone size: NA
D gene: NA
V gene: TRBV30

CDR3 protein: CASSTSTEAFF
CDR3 DNA: TGTGCCAGTAGTACGAGCACTGAAGCTTTCTTT
J gene: TRBJ1-1
clone size: few
D gene: NA
V gene: TRBV19

CDR3 protein: CASSLGPGSAEAFF
CDR3 DNA: TGTGCCAGCAGCTTAGGTCCCGGGTCGGCTGAAGCTTTCTTT
J gene: TRBJ1-1
clone size: NA
D gene: NA
V gene: TRBV7-2

CDR3 protein: CASIGSGSHHNEQFF
CDR3 DNA: TGTGCCAGCATAGGTAGCGGGAGTCATCACAATGAGCAGTTCTTC
J gene: TRBJ2-1
clone size: NA
D gene: TRBD2
V gene: TRBV11-2

CDR3 protein: CAWRGGTSGPSYSYNEQFF
CDR3 DNA: TGTGCCTGGCGTGGGGGGACTAGCGGACCATCTTACTCCTACAATGAGCAGTTCTTC
J gene: TRBJ2-1
clone size: NA
D gene: TRBD2
V gene: TRBV30

CDR3 protein: CASSAPGTGSPDTIYF
CDR3 DNA: TGTGCCAGCTCAGCTCCCGGGACAGGGTCCCCGGACACCATATATTTT
J gene: TRBJ1-3
clone size: NA
D gene: TRBD1
V gene: TRBV18

CDR3 protein: CASSTNGGGNTEAFF
CDR3 DNA: TGTGCCAGCTCGACGAACGGGGGGGGGAACACTGAAGCTTTCTTT
J gene: TRBJ1-1
clone size: NA
D gene: NA
V gene: TRBV4-2

CDR3 protein: CASSRKDGTGATEAFF
CDR3 DNA: TGTGCCAGCAGCCGAAAAGACGGGACAGGGGCGACTGAAGCTTTCTTT
J gene: TRBJ1-1
clone size: NA
D gene: TRBD1
V gene: TRBV7-9

CDR3 protein: CASSVEPRWTDTQYF
CDR3 DNA: TGTGCCAGCAGCGTAGAGCCGAGGTGGACAGATACGCAGTATTTT
J gene: TRBJ2-3
clone size: NA
D gene: NA
V gene: TRBV9

CDR3 protein: CATGRGGGTGNEQFF
CDR3 DNA: TGTGCCACCGGCCGGGGCGGCGGGACGGGCAATGAGCAGTTCTTC
J gene: TRBJ2-1
clone size: NA
D gene: NA
V gene: TRBV15

CDR3 protein: CASSAGLPTYNEQFF
CDR3 DNA: TGTGCCAGCAGCGCAGGACTACCTACCTACAATGAGCAGTTCTTC
J gene: TRBJ2-1
clone size: NA
D gene: NA
V gene: TRBV7-2

CDR3 protein: CASSQDLPSGDGAFF
CDR3 DNA: TGTGCCAGCAGCCAAGATCTGCCTAGCGGGGACGGGGCATTCTTC
J gene: TRBJ2-1
clone size: NA
D gene: TRBD2
V gene: TRBV4-2

CDR3 protein: CASSVSGGPNTEAFF
CDR3 DNA: TGCGCCAGCAGCGTCTCAGGGGGTCCGAACACTGAAGCTTTCTTT
J gene: TRBJ1-1
clone size: NA
D gene: TRBD1
V gene: TRBV5-1

CDR3 protein: CASSLLSGSYEQYF
CDR3 DNA: TGTGCCAGCAGCTTACTTTCCGGGAGCTACGAGCAGTACTTC
J gene: TRBJ2-7
clone size: NA
D gene: NA
V gene: TRBV11-3

CDR3 protein: CAIRDDREQPQHF
CDR3 DNA: TGTGCCATCAGAGATGACAGGGAGCAGCCCCAGCATTTT
J gene: TRBJ1-5
clone size: NA
D gene: TRBD1
V gene: TRBV10-3

CDR3 protein: CASSQGIITGARYGYTF
CDR3 DNA: TGTGCCAGCAGCCAAGGGATTATAACTGGGGCCCGTTATGGCTACACCTTC
J gene: TRBJ1-2
clone size: NA
D gene: NA
V gene: TRBV7-2

CDR3 protein: CASTKTAKNTEAFF
CDR3 DNA: TGTGCCAGCACCAAGACAGCCAAGAACACTGAAGCTTTCTTT
J gene: TRBJ1-1
clone size: NA
D gene: NA
V gene: TRBV6-6